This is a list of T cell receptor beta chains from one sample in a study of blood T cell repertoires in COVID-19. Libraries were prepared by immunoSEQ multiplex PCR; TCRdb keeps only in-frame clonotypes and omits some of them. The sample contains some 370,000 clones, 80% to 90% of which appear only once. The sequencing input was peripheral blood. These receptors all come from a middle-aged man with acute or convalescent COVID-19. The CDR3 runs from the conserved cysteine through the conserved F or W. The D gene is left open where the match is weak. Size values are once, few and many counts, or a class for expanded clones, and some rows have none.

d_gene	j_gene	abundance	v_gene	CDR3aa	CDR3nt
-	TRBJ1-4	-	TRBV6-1	CASSEELGRGPFGEKLFF	TGTGCCAGCAGTGAAGAGTTAGGGAGGGGTCCGTTCGGCGAAAAACTGTTTTTT
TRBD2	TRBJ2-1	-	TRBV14	CASSRASGGYNEQFF	TGTGCCAGCAGCCGGGCTAGCGGAGGCTACAATGAGCAGTTCTTC
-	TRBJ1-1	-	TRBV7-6	CASSRKPGHRNTEAFF	TGTGCCAGCAGCCGTAAGCCGGGACACCGGAACACTGAAGCTTTCTTT
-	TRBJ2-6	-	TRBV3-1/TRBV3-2	CASSRPSGANVLTF	TGTGCCAGCAGCCGCCCTAGTGGGGCCAACGTCCTGACTTTC
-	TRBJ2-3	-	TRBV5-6	CASSFYDTQYF	TGTGCCAGCAGCTTCTACGATACGCAGTATTTT
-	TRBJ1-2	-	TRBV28	CASSFPSGPLGYTF	TGTGCCAGCAGTTTTCCGAGCGGACCTCTGGGCTACACCTTC
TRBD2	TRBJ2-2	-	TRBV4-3	CASSLASGPNTGELFF	TGCGCCAGCAGCCTCGCTAGCGGCCCGAACACCGGGGAGCTGTTTTTT
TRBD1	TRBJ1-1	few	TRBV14	CASSLTTGTEAFF	TGTGCCAGCAGTCTGACGACAGGGACTGAAGCTTTCTTT
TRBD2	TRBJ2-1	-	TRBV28	CASTPGLAASYNEQFF	TGTGCCAGCACCCCAGGACTAGCGGCCTCCTACAATGAGCAGTTCTTC
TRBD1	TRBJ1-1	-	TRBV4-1	CASSYRSQGAGTEAFF	TGCGCCAGCAGCTACCGATCACAGGGGGCTGGTACTGAAGCTTTCTTT
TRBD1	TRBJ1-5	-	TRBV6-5	CASSPWDRGTQPQHF	TGTGCCAGCAGTCCTTGGGACAGGGGGACTCAGCCCCAGCATTTT
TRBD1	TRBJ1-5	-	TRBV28	CASSFRRPGQGPHQPQHF	TGTGCCAGCAGTTTTAGGAGACCGGGACAGGGACCTCATCAGCCCCAGCATTTT
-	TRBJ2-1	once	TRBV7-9	CASSLGLVSSYNEQFF	TGTGCCAGCAGCTTAGGGCTTGTAAGCTCCTACAATGAGCAGTTCTTC
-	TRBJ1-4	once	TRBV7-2	CASSAWRNEKLFF	TGTGCCAGCAGCGCCTGGAGAAATGAAAAACTGTTTTTT
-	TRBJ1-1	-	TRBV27	CASSLRGEEAFF	TGTGCCAGCAGTTTGCGCGGGGAAGAAGCTTTCTTT
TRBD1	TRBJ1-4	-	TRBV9	CASSVGGTGDNEKLFF	TGTGCCAGCAGCGTAGGTGGGACAGGGGATAATGAAAAACTGTTTTTT
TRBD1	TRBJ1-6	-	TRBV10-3	CAIRTGTANSPLHF	TGTGCCATCAGGACCGGGACAGCTAATTCACCCCTCCACTTT